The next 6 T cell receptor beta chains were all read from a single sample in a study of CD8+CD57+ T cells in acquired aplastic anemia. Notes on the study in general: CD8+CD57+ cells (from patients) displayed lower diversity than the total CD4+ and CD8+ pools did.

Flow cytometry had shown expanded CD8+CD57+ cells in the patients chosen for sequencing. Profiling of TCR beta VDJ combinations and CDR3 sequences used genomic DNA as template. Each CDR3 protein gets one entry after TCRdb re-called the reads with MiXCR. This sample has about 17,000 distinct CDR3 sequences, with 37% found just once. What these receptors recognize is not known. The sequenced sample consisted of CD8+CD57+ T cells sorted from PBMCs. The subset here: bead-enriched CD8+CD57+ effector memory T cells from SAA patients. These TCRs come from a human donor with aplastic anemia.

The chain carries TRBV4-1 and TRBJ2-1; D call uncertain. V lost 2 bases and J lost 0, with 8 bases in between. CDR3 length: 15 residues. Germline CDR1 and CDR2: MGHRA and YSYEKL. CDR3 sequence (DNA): TGCGCCAGCAGCCAAAGGGTGAGCTCCTACAATGAGCAGTTCTTC. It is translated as CASSQRVSSYNEQFF.

The CDR3 region has the DNA TGTGCCTGGAGCGACACGGAACCAGGGAGAGGCCTCTCGACTAATGAAAAACTGTTTTTT. Protein product: CAWSDTEPGRGLSTNEKLFF. The gene calls are TRBV30 and TRBJ1-4, with D possibly being TRBD1 (5 bases). The length of the CDR3 is 20 residues. CDR1 is GTSNPN, CDR2 SVGIG, per germline (reference sequence). The ends were cut back, 3 bases at V and 2 bases at J, with 28 bases in the middle.

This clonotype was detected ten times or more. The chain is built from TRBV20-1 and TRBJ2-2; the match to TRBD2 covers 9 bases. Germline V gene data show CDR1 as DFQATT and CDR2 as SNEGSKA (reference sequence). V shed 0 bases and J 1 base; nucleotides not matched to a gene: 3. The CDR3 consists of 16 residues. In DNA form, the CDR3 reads TGCAGTGCTAGAGACCCGACTAGCGGGAACACCGGGGAGCTGTTTTTT. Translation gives CSARDPTSGNTGELFF.

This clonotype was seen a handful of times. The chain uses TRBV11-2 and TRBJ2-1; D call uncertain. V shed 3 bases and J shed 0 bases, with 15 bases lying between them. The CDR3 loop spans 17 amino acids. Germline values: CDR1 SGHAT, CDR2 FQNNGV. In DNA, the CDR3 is TGTGCCAGCAGCTTTGTTCCCCCGGGTAGCTCCTACAATGAGCAGTTCTTC. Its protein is CASSFVPPGSSYNEQFF.

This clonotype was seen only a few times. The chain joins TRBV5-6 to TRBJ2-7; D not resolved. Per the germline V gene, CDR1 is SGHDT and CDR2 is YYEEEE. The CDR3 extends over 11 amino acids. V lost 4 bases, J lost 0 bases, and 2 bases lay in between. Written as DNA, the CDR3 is TGTGCCAGCAGCGACTCCTACGAGCAGTACGTC. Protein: CASSDSYEQYV.

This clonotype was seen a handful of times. For the CDR3, the DNA is TGTGCCAGCAGCTCAAGGACGACAGATACGCAGTATTTT. The encoded protein is CASSSRTTDTQYF. The chain combines TRBV7-9 with TRBJ2-3; D gene ambiguous. V lost 4 bases to trimming and J lost 3 bases, with 8 bases between them. CDR1 is SEHNR, CDR2 FQNEAQ, per germline (reference sequence). The CDR3 length is 13 residues.